This is a list of T cell receptor beta chains from one sample in a study of human T cells and chemical hapten exposure. One entry per CDR3 protein, called by TCRdb with MiXCR from the 5' RACE reads. Here the sample spans fewer than 150,000 distinct CDR3 sequences, 15% to 20% being singletons. The source of these receptors is a human donor in good health. Both conserved end residues are part of each CDR3. Each record gives: clone size, V gene, D gene, CDR3 length, J gene, CDR3 DNA, CDR3 protein. The D gene is left open where the match is weak. The size field is filled for only some rows; it gives once, few, many or a size class.

.	TRBV4-2	.	11	TRBJ2-3	TGTGCCAGCAGCCGACTTGATACGCAGTATTTT	CASSRLDTQYF
.	TRBV28	.	14	TRBJ2-1	TGTGCCAGCAGCCTAGCTGCTTCTTACAATGAGCAGTTCTTC	CASSLAASYNEQFF
.	TRBV6-5	TRBD2	17	TRBJ2-1	TGTGCCAGCAGTCCGCGGGGGGGCCTCGGTAGGATCCATGAGCAGTTCTTC	CASSPRGGLGRIHEQFF
few	TRBV6-1	TRBD2	16	TRBJ2-3	TGTGCCAGCAGCCCTACTAGCGGAGCTAGCACAGATACGCAGTATTTT	CASSPTSGASTDTQYF
.	TRBV28	.	12	TRBJ2-7	TGTGCCAGCCTGGGCCCCATAGGTGAGCAGTACTTC	CASLGPIGEQYF
.	TRBV5-8	TRBD1	15	TRBJ1-1	TGTGCCAGCAGCATCTACAGGGGAAGATCCACTGAAGCTTTCTTT	CASSIYRGRSTEAFF
.	TRBV30	.	11	TRBJ1-2	TGTGCCTGGATATGGCGGAATGGCTACACCTTC	CAWIWRNGYTF
.	TRBV27	.	18	TRBJ2-6	TGTGCCAGCAGTTTAAGGGGTCAGGGGCCCGCTGGGGCCAACGTCCTGACTTTC	CASSLRGQGPAGANVLTF
few	TRBV6-5	TRBD2	17	TRBJ2-3	TGTGCCAGCAGTTACTCGATAGCGGGAGGGGGGGCAGATACGCAGTATTTT	CASSYSIAGGGADTQYF
few	TRBV5-1	.	14	TRBJ2-3	TGCGCCAGCAGCTTGAACAGGGGCACAGATACGCAGTATTTT	CASSLNRGTDTQYF
.	TRBV5-1	.	16	TRBJ2-1	TGCGCCAGCAGCTTGGCGGGCCGGGACCTGACGAATGAGCAGTTCTTC	CASSLAGRDLTNEQFF
.	TRBV7-9	TRBD1	16	TRBJ2-5	TGTGCCAGCAGCTTATTCGGACAGGGGGTCCGGGAGACCCAGTACTTC	CASSLFGQGVRETQYF
.	TRBV7-9	.	12	TRBJ2-3	TGTGCCAGCAGCAATGTGCCAGATACGCAGTATTTT	CASSNVPDTQYF
.	TRBV5-1	.	14	TRBJ2-1	TGCGCCAGCAGCTTGGGTGGAGGCTACAATGAGCAGTTCTTC	CASSLGGGYNEQFF
.	TRBV28	.	13	TRBJ1-1	TGTGCCAGCAATACAGGGCCAACGACTGAAGCTTTCTTT	CASNTGPTTEAFF
.	TRBV24-1	TRBD2	21	TRBJ2-1	TGTGCCACCAGTGACCCCCGAGGGTTAGCGGGAGGGCCCCACCGATACAATGAGCAGTTCTTC	CATSDPRGLAGGPHRYNEQFF
few	TRBV5-1	.	16	TRBJ2-3	TGCGCCAGCAGCTACCCCGCGACTTCTAGCACAGATACGCAGTATTTT	CASSYPATSSTDTQYF
few	TRBV5-1	TRBD2	17	TRBJ2-1	TGCGCCAGCACCTTACTGGGACTAGCGGGAGGGCCGGGTGAGCAGTTCTTC	CASTLLGLAGGPGEQFF
few	TRBV12-3/TRBV12-4	TRBD2	18	TRBJ2-4	TGTGCCAGCAGCCTCAGGACTAGCGGGAGGGAATCCAAAAACATTCAGTACTTC	CASSLRTSGRESKNIQYF
.	TRBV27	.	14	TRBJ1-1	TGTGCCAGCAGTAGTCGTCCAGGGAACACTGAAGCTTTCTTT	CASSSRPGNTEAFF
.	TRBV4-1	.	14	TRBJ1-1	TGCGCCAGCAGCCAAACGACAGAGAACACTGAAGCTTTCTTT	CASSQTTENTEAFF
few	TRBV7-9	.	13	TRBJ1-1	TGTGCCAGCAGCCCCCCCGGGGGCACTGAAGCTTTCTTT	CASSPPGGTEAFF
many	TRBV4-1	.	14	TRBJ2-3	TGCGCCAGCAGCCTAGCGGATAGTGCAGATACGCAGTATTTT	CASSLADSADTQYF
.	TRBV20-1	.	13	TRBJ2-2	TGCAGTGCTGACCCGGGGAACACCGGGGAGCTGTTTTTT	CSADPGNTGELFF
.	TRBV30	TRBD2	17	TRBJ2-2	TGTGCCTGGAGTGTACCGGCGGGAGGGAGGAACACCGGGGAGCTGTTTTTT	CAWSVPAGGRNTGELFF
few	TRBV29-1	TRBD1	13	TRBJ1-2	TGCAGCGTTGAAGTAACAGGGGGCAACGGCTACACCTTC	CSVEVTGGNGYTF
.	TRBV19	TRBD1	11	TRBJ2-4	TGTGCCAGTAGTACAGGGGGACGTCTGTACTTC	CASSTGGRLYF
.	TRBV2	TRBD2	14	TRBJ2-3	TGTGCCAGCAGGATCGGACTAGCAACAGATACGCAGTATTTT	CASRIGLATDTQYF
.	TRBV28	TRBD1	16	TRBJ1-2	TGTGCCAGCAGTTCTTGGGGGATATGGACAGGGGATGGCTACACCTTC	CASSSWGIWTGDGYTF
.	TRBV19	TRBD1	17	TRBJ1-2	TGTGCCAGTAGTAAACCTCTTCGGCAGGGGGCAGGCTATGGCTACACCTTC	CASSKPLRQGAGYGYTF